Listed here are 14 T cell receptor beta chains from one sample, sequenced in a study of T cell changes during pregnancy in multiple sclerosis. Here immunoSEQ multiplex PCR was the method, and the copy in TCRdb shows in-frame clones only, minus some. This sample has about 67,000 clones; nearly 90% occur once, and the top ten carry around 2.5%. The sequences come from peripheral blood, collected in the first trimester of pregnancy. These TCRs come from a female donor with multiple sclerosis, enrolled in a pregnancy study.

The V gene is TRBV7-9, the J gene TRBJ1-1; D perhaps matches TRBD1 (6 bases). Germline V gives CDR1 SEHNR, CDR2 FQNEAQ (reference sequence). Trimming took 1 base from V and 4 from J, leaving 13 bases between them. This CDR3 has 15 amino acids. CDR3 coding DNA: TGTGCCAGCAGCTTAGAGGCAGGGGTGGGCACTGAAGCTTTCTTT. Its protein product is CASSLEAGVGTEAFF.

The chain has TRBV7-9 and TRBJ2-7, with TRBD1 matching 9 bases. The CDR3 totals 16 residues. Germline V gene data show CDR1 as SEHNR and CDR2 as FQNEAQ (reference sequence). The J segment lost 2 bases and the V segment lost 6 bases, leaving 11 bases of the junction unmatched. CDR3 sequence (DNA): TGTGCCAGCAGTAAAGCCCCGGGACAGGGAACCTACGAGCAGTACTTC. It codes for CASSKAPGQGTYEQYF.

This chain links TRBV6-5 with TRBJ2-7; D possibly corresponds to TRBD2 (5 bases). Deletions cut 2 bases from V and 2 bases from J, with 16 bases between. This CDR3 spans 16 amino acids. Per the germline V gene, CDR1 is MNHEY and CDR2 is SVGAGI. CDR3: CASSYANPDSAYEQYF. DNA for the CDR3: TGTGCCAGCAGTTACGCCAACCCGGACTCCGCCTACGAGCAGTACTTC.

The rearrangement links TRBV9 to TRBJ2-1; 11 nucleotides line up with TRBD1. Per germline, CDR1 SGDLS and CDR2 YYNGEE. The junction had 2 bases not matched to a gene; V was cut back by 5 bases and J by 7 bases. This CDR3 is 13 amino acids long. In nucleotides, the CDR3 is TGTGCCAGCAGAGGGACAGGGGGTAATGAGCAGTTCTTC. Translated, it gives CASRGTGGNEQFF.

The chain recombines TRBV11-3 with TRBJ1-1; TRBD1 might be the D (6 bases). With 8 bases removed from V and 10 bases from J, the gap between germline ends came to 17 bases. CDR1 is SGHNT, CDR2 YENEEA, per germline. This CDR3 has 12 residues. The CDR3 here is CASRTTGQGAFF. DNA for the CDR3: TGTGCCAGCCGGACGACAGGCCAGGGAGCTTTCTTT.

This clone showed up just a few times. The chain recombines TRBV6-4 with TRBJ2-6, with D tentatively TRBD1 (6 bases). The CDR3 is made up of 14 amino acids. Per the germline V gene, CDR1 is MRHNA and CDR2 is SNTAGT. V lost 4 bases and J lost 8, with 12 bases in between. The CDR3 DNA is TGTGCCAGCAGTGTTCAGGGGATCTCCAACGTCCTGACTTTC. It encodes CASSVQGISNVLTF.

This clone was detected a few times. V is TRBV9 and J is TRBJ2-7; no reliable D call. V was shortened by 0 bases and J by 2 bases, with 12 bases between the two germline ends. Germline V gives CDR1 SGDLS, CDR2 YYNGEE. The CDR3 is 15 amino acids. The CDR3 bases are TGTGCCAGCAGCGTAGTGGCCAGGCGTACCTACGAGCAGTACTTC. Its translation is CASSVVARRTYEQYF.

The CDR3 spells CASSAFGQGGEKLFF. CDR3 in DNA: TGTGCCAGCAGCGCCTTTGGGCAGGGGGGCGAAAAACTGTTTTTT. J is TRBJ1-4 and V is TRBV6-4; 7 bases align to TRBD1. The V segment lost 6 bases and the J segment 8 bases; nucleotides outside the gene matches: 12. The germline gives CDR1 MRHNA, CDR2 SNTAGT. The CDR3 sequence is 15 residues long.

The rearrangement joins TRBV2 to TRBJ2-7; 10 positions match TRBD1. The CDR3 runs to 15 residues. J gave up 4 bases and V 7 bases, and 10 bases lay outside the gene matches. Germline assignment: CDR1 SNHLY and CDR2 FYNNEI. The chain's CDR3 is CASTEKTGGHYEQYF. The CDR3 nucleotides read TGTGCCAGCACCGAGAAGACAGGGGGCCATTACGAGCAGTACTTC.

In its sample, this clone was seen once. The chain has TRBV4-2 and TRBJ1-1; D remains unclear. The CDR3 is made up of 16 amino acids. Deletions cut 6 bases from V and 1 base from J, with 18 bases between. The germline CDR1 and CDR2 sequences are LGHNA and YNFKEQ. The CDR3: CASRLSEGLRNTEAFF. For the CDR3, the DNA is TGTGCCAGCAGGCTCTCTGAGGGCCTGAGGAACACTGAAGCTTTCTTT.

A few counts support this clone. The V and J genes are TRBV7-8 and TRBJ1-1; unclear D gene. The CDR3 totals 11 residues. V was pared by 0 bases and J by 8 bases, with 4 bases between. Germline CDR1 reads SGHVS; CDR2 reads FQNEAQ. The DNA of the CDR3 is TGTGCCAGCAGCTTAGCAGCAGAAGCTTTCTTT. Protein: CASSLAAEAFF.

V is TRBV7-2 and J is TRBJ2-7; no definite D call. Trimming took 1 base from V and 0 from J, leaving 10 bases between them. The CDR3 is 15 amino acids. The germline CDR1 and CDR2 sequences are SGHTA and FQGNSA. DNA for the CDR3: TGTGCCAGCAGCTTAGGCCCGATGAGCTCCTACGAGCAGTACTTC. Its protein product is CASSLGPMSSYEQYF.

The chain employs TRBV27 and TRBJ2-3; D unresolved. V was trimmed by 2 bases and J by 2 bases, leaving 5 bases between them. CDR1 is MNHEY and CDR2 is SMNVEV in the germline V gene (reference sequence). CDR3 length: 13 residues. The CDR3 spells CASSLENTDTQYF. The CDR3 DNA reads TGTGCCAGCAGTTTAGAGAACACAGATACGCAGTATTTT.

This sequence joins TRBV5-5 and TRBJ1-1; TRBD1 aligns across 8 bases. This CDR3 spans 16 amino acids. Germline trimming cut 0 bases from V and 4 bases from J; bases unmatched to any gene: 8. Germline assignment: CDR1 SGHKS and CDR2 YYEKEE (reference sequence). CDR3 residues: CASSLAFGQGPTEAFF. CDR3 in DNA: TGTGCCAGCAGCTTGGCCTTTGGACAGGGTCCCACTGAAGCTTTCTTT.